This T cell receptor (beta chain) was recovered during a study of T cell responses to AZD1222 COVID-19 vaccine. Clones were sequenced by immunoSEQ multiplex PCR, and TCRdb holds only the in-frame ones, with some missing. This sample has approximately 90,000 clones, with 90% found just once. V dropped 6 bases and J dropped 0; count of bases not matched to a gene: 13. CDR3 length equals 19 residues. CDR1 and CDR2 (germline): SNHLY, FYNNEI. The J gene is TRBJ2-1, the V gene TRBV2; 11 positions agree with TRBD2. The sequence came from an adult in good health. The sequenced sample was peripheral blood, obtained on day 0 of AZD1222 vaccination. CDR3: CASSPTGTSGGGSYNEQFF. The CDR3 coding sequence is TGTGCCAGCAGCCCGACCGGGACTAGCGGAGGGGGCTCCTACAATGAGCAGTTCTTC.